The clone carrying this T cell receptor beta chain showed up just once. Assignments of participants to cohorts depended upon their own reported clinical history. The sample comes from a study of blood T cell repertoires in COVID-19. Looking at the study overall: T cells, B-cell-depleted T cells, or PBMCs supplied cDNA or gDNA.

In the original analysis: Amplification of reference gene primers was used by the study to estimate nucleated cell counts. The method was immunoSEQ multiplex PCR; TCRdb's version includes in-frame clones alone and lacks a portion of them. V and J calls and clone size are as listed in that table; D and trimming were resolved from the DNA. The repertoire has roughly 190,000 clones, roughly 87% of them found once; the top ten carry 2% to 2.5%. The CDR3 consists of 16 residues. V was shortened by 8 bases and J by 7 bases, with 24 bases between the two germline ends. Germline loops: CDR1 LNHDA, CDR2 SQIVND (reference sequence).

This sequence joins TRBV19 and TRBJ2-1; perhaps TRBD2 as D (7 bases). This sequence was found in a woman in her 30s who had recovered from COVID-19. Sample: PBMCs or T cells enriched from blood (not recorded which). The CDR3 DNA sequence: TGTGCCAGTGAAAAGGGGGAGGGCGGAGAGGGGAATGAGCAGTTCTTC. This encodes CASEKGEGGEGNEQFF.